The rows below give T cell receptor beta chains drawn from one sample of a study of somatic mutations in cytotoxic T cells in rheumatoid arthritis. TCRdb's copy holds only in-frame clones and misses some; the assay was immunoSEQ multiplex PCR. The data contain approximately 14,000 clones, less than 85% of them singletons. What was sequenced was CD8+ T cells sorted from blood. The receptor set was obtained from an adult with rheumatoid arthritis. Each CDR3 is given with its conserved first and last residue. A D gene is named only where the DNA matches it firmly. Clone size is shown for a subset of rows, as once, few, many or a class of expanded clone.

D | J | size | V | CDR3 | DNA
. | TRBJ2-7 | . | TRBV7-9 | CASTHSGYEQYF | TGTGCCAGCACCCATAGCGGTTACGAGCAGTACTTC
. | TRBJ2-3 | few | TRBV7-9 | CASSLITDTQYF | TGTGCCAGCAGCTTGATTACAGATACGCAGTATTTT
TRBD2 | TRBJ2-2 | . | TRBV19 | CASWTSWNTGELFF | TGTGCCAGCTGGACTAGCTGGAACACCGGGGAGCTGTTTTTT
TRBD2 | TRBJ2-2 | . | TRBV4-2 | CASSHLREGPNTGELFF | TGTGCCAGCAGCCACCTGCGGGAGGGCCCGAACACCGGGGAGCTGTTTTTT
. | TRBJ2-7 | . | TRBV7-2 | CASSLAPLGGLDYEQYF | TGTGCCAGCAGCTTGGCGCCCCTGGGGGGACTCGACTACGAGCAGTACTTC
TRBD2 | TRBJ2-5 | . | TRBV30 | CAWSPISLAGVGETQYF | TGTGCCTGGAGCCCGATATCTCTAGCGGGAGTGGGAGAGACCCAGTACTTC
TRBD2 | TRBJ2-1 | . | TRBV6-5 | CASSNSGTSYNEQFF | TGTGCCAGCAGTAACTCCGGGACTAGCTACAATGAGCAGTTCTTC
. | TRBJ2-7 | . | TRBV28 | CASSFQGSYEQYF | TGTGCCAGCAGTTTCCAGGGATCCTACGAGCAGTACTTC
. | TRBJ1-1 | few | TRBV6-1 | CATLRGTEAFF | TGTGCCACGCTTCGGGGCACTGAAGCTTTCTTT
. | TRBJ2-7 | few | TRBV7-8 | CASSTTGYEQYF | TGTGCCAGCAGCACGACAGGTTACGAGCAGTACTTC
TRBD2 | TRBJ2-1 | . | TRBV5-4 | CASSLRTSGRAGNEQFF | TGTGCCAGCAGCCTCCGGACTAGCGGGAGGGCGGGTAATGAGCAGTTCTTC
TRBD1 | TRBJ2-7 | . | TRBV4-1 | CASSQAQGASWEQYF | TGCGCCAGCAGCCAAGCTCAGGGGGCGTCGTGGGAGCAGTACTTC
TRBD2 | TRBJ2-7 | . | TRBV13 | CASSSGLAREQYF | TGTGCCAGCAGCTCCGGACTAGCGCGCGAGCAGTACTTC
TRBD2 | TRBJ2-7 | . | TRBV30 | CAWEGLAGDEQYF | TGTGCCTGGGAAGGACTAGCGGGGGACGAGCAGTACTTC